The 16 T cell receptor beta chains reported below all come from one sample, sequenced in a study of T cell repertoires in cytomegalovirus infection. TCRdb redid the calling of the reads with MiXCR, one entry per CDR3 protein. The sample consists of more than 400,000 distinct CDR3 sequences, 26% of them appearing once. Sequenced input: PBMCs. The receptors were sampled from a human donor in good health (CMV status not recorded). Some clones in this sample may be carry-over from other donors' samples.

The V gene is TRBV27, the J gene TRBJ2-6; 7 bases fit TRBD2. This CDR3 is built from 15 residues. In germline, CDR1 is MNHEY, CDR2 SMNVEV (reference sequence). J was trimmed by 2 bases and V by 4 bases; bases with no gene match: 2. The CDR3 DNA reads TGTGCCAGCAGTTCCGGACTAGCTGGGGCCAACGTCCTGACTTTC. Its protein is CASSSGLAGANVLTF.

The chain joins TRBV7-6 to TRBJ2-1; D unresolved. Per the germline V gene, CDR1 is SGHVS and CDR2 is FNYEAQ. V dropped 8 bases and J dropped 5 bases, with 16 bases sitting between them. The length of the CDR3 is 14 residues. The CDR3 sequence is CASSRFGLNNEQFF. In DNA, the CDR3 is TGTGCCAGCTCAAGGTTTGGCTTAAACAATGAGCAGTTCTTC.

The chain uses TRBV5-4 and TRBJ2-3; 14 positions agree with TRBD2. The length of the CDR3 is 19 residues. V was clipped by 0 bases and J by 4 bases; unmatched bases: 10. In germline, CDR1 is SGHNT, CDR2 YYREEE (reference sequence). In DNA form, the CDR3 reads TGTGCCAGCAGCTTGGCCGATGGGACTAGCGGGAGAAGGGCAGATACGCAGTATTTT. It is translated as CASSLADGTSGRRADTQYF. The full variable domain, with the rest looked up from reference TRBV5-4 and TRBJ2-3, is ETGVTQSPTHLIKTRGQQVTLRCSSQSGHNTVSWYQQALGQGPQFIFQYYREEENGRGNFPPRFSGLQFPNYSSELNVNALELDDSALYLCASSLADGTSGRRADTQYFGPGTRLTVL.

This clonotype was seen repeatedly, ten times or more. This chain joins TRBV7-2 and TRBJ2-1; 7 bases align to TRBD2. With V trimmed by 7 bases and J by 2 bases, 8 bases remained unmatched. CDR3 length equals 15 residues. Germline lookup yields CDR1 SGHTA and CDR2 FQGNSA. CDR3 nucleotides: TGTGCCAGCACCGACAGCGGGGCCACCTACAATGAGCAGTTCTTC. It is translated as CASTDSGATYNEQFF.

This clonotype has just a few counts. CDR3 DNA sequence: TGCGCCAGCAGTCAAAATGTTACAGCGGGCCGGCGGGAGGGCCCAGATACGCAGTATTTT. Translating it yields CASSQNVTAGRREGPDTQYF. The chain combines TRBV23-1 with TRBJ2-3; 9 nucleotides align to TRBD2. TRBV23-1 is noted as an ORF with a role that remains uncertain. The CDR3 loop spans 20 amino acids. The V segment lost 2 bases and the J segment 4 bases; nucleotides outside the gene matches: 19.

This clonotype was seen many times. The chain recombines TRBV6-2 or TRBV6-3 with TRBJ2-7; 7 bases map to TRBD2. V lost 5 bases to trimming and J lost 3 bases; unmatched junction nucleotides: 7. There are 14 residues in the CDR3. The germline V gene has CDR1 MNHEY and CDR2 SVGEGT. Here the CDR3 reads CASSPPGGFYEQYV. Here the CDR3 DNA reads TGTGCCAGCAGTCCACCGGGGGGATTCTACGAGCAGTACGTC.

The V gene is TRBV28, the J gene TRBJ2-7, with 14 bases aligning to TRBD2. CDR1 is MDHEN, CDR2 SYDVKM, per germline. The CDR3 sequence is 16 residues long. With 4 bases clipped from V and 7 bases from J, the junction kept 9 bases outside the gene matches. This chain's CDR3 is CASSSPRLAGGYEQYF. CDR3 in DNA: TGTGCCAGCAGTTCACCCCGACTAGCGGGAGGGTATGAGCAGTACTTC.

This clonotype was seen a few times. The chain is built from TRBV29-1 and TRBJ1-4, with D perhaps TRBD1 (6 bases). Per the germline V gene, CDR1 is SQVTM and CDR2 is ANQGSEA. Between the trimmed V and J ends, which lost 6 bases and 8 bases, there was a span of 13 bases. CDR3 length: 12 amino acids. The CDR3 bases are TGCAGCGTGGACAGAGGGAACGAAAAACTGTTTTTT. The encoded protein is CSVDRGNEKLFF.

The chain recombines TRBV4-3 with TRBJ2-2; unclear D gene. V dropped 0 bases and J dropped 4 bases, with 9 bases sitting between them. Germline CDR1 and CDR2: LGHNA and YSLEER. This CDR3 comprises 15 residues. CDR3 sequence (DNA): TGCGCCAGCAGCCAAGATTCTACGGGCACCGGGGAGCTGTTTTTT. Its protein product is CASSQDSTGTGELFF.

The V gene is TRBV2, the J gene TRBJ1-5; D is ambiguous. The CDR3 is made up of 13 amino acids. With 3 bases removed from V and 1 base from J, the gap between germline ends came to 4 bases. Germline V CDR1 and CDR2: SNHLY, FYNNEI. The CDR3 protein is CASSDGSNQPQHF. CDR3 nucleotide sequence: TGTGCCAGCAGTGATGGAAGCAATCAGCCCCAGCATTTT.

A few counts support this clonotype. V and J are TRBV7-9 and TRBJ1-1; D is ambiguous. Germline CDR1 and CDR2: SEHNR and FQNEAQ (reference sequence). The CDR3 spans 14 residues. Deletions cut 1 base from V and 1 base from J, with 7 bases between. The DNA of the CDR3 is TGTGCCAGCAGCTTAGAGGCACCGAACACTGAAGCTTTCTTT. Translating gives CASSLEAPNTEAFF.

The chain couples TRBV12-3 or TRBV12-4 to TRBJ1-2; 7 nucleotides align to TRBD1. Trimming at V came to 2 bases and at J to 7 bases, leaving 4 bases not matched to a gene. This CDR3 contains 13 residues. The CDR3 DNA sequence: TGTGCCAGCAGTTTAAGGGGGCCGAGTGGCTACACCTTC. The encoded protein is CASSLRGPSGYTF.

J is TRBJ2-7 and V is TRBV5-6; the D is unclear. Trimming took 4 bases from V and 2 from J, leaving 7 bases between them. The germline gives CDR1 SGHDT, CDR2 YYEEEE. The CDR3 loop spans 12 amino acids. Written as DNA, the CDR3 is TGTGCCAGCAGCCAATACACCTACGAGCAGTACGTC. It translates to CASSQYTYEQYV.

V gene TRBV10-3 combines with J gene TRBJ2-1; TRBD2 aligns across 10 bases. Germline V gene sequence: CDR1 ENHRY, CDR2 SYGVKD. V dropped 3 bases and J dropped 7; count of bases not matched to a gene: 6. The CDR3 sequence is 15 residues long. The CDR3 sequence: CAISDPSGRVNEQFF. DNA of the CDR3: TGTGCCATCAGTGACCCAAGCGGGAGGGTGAATGAGCAGTTCTTC.

With respect to this clonotype: At one boundary the junction diverges from the germline segment, which might be a read error. The gene calls are TRBV27 and TRBJ2-7; 7 bases line up with TRBD2. Germline loops: CDR1 MNHEY, CDR2 SMNVEV (reference sequence). CDR3 length: 13 residues. DNA of the CDR3: TGTGCCAGCAGTCCCCAATACCTTCTAGCGGAGAAATTC. This sequence encodes CASSPQYLLAEKF.

The genes are TRBV6-2 or TRBV6-3 and TRBJ2-3; the D gene could be TRBD1 or TRBD2 (5 bases each). The CDR3 loop spans 14 amino acids. Per the germline V gene, CDR1 is MNHEY and CDR2 is SVGEGT. V gave up 4 bases and J gave up 0 bases, with 8 bases separating them. CDR3 residues: CASSWDLSTDTQYF. In DNA, the CDR3 is TGTGCCAGCAGTTGGGACCTAAGCACAGATACGCAGTATTTT.